A selection of T cell receptor beta chains follows, all from one sample in a study of T-cell reconstitution after alpha-beta-depleted transplantation in children. TCRdb itself ran the PCR reads through MiXCR, one entry per CDR3 protein. The repertoire includes around 78,000 distinct CDR3 sequences, roughly 15% of them detected once, and 27% sits in the top ten. The sample here was PBMCs, mostly from graft donor cells, taken 180 days after TCRalphabeta/CD19-depleted stem cell transplant. All receptors come from a male patient between 2 and 9 years old who had a stem cell transplant for acute lymphoblastic leukemia, so the T cells may come from the graft donor. Each CDR3 is given with its conserved first and last residue. The order of the fields is J gene, D gene, clone size, V gene, CDR3 DNA, CDR3 protein. The D gene is left open where the match is weak. A clone size is listed for some rows: how often the clone was seen (once, few, many), or a class if it is expanded.

TRBJ1-5,-,few,TRBV20-1,TGCAGTGCCAGAACCTCCGACTATAGCAATCAGCCCCAGCATTTT,CSARTSDYSNQPQHF
TRBJ2-5,-,hyperexpanded,TRBV28,TGTGCCAGCAGTTTCGGCGGCCAAGAGACCCAGTACTTC,CASSFGGQETQYF
TRBJ1-5,-,-,TRBV5-5,TGTGCCAGCAGCTTGGGGTGGAGAAGGGCTAATCAGCCCCAGCATTTT,CASSLGWRRANQPQHF
TRBJ2-2,-,-,TRBV20-1,TGCAGTGCTCACAGGGTCCCCGGGGAGCTGTTTTTT,CSAHRVPGELFF
TRBJ2-2,-,many,TRBV6-2/TRBV6-3,TGTGCCAGCAGTTACTGGACCCCCAACACCGGGGAGCTGTTTTTT,CASSYWTPNTGELFF
TRBJ2-5,-,-,TRBV5-1,TGCGCCAGCAGCTTGGGGCCTCGGACCCAGTACTTC,CASSLGPRTQYF
TRBJ1-1,-,-,TRBV7-9,TGTGCCAGCAGCCAGGGTTCCACTGAAGCTCTCTTT,CASSQGSTEALF
TRBJ1-3,-,many,TRBV7-2,TGTGCCAGCAGCTTGAAGGGTGACACCATATATTTT,CASSLKGDTIYF
TRBJ2-5,TRBD2,few,TRBV5-1,TGCGCCAGCAGCTTGAGGCTAGCGGGGGTTCAAGAGACCCAGTACTTC,CASSLRLAGVQETQYF
TRBJ2-7,-,-,TRBV29-1,TGCAGCGTTGAAGTGGGGAAGATGGGGGGCGAATACTACGAGCAGTACTTC,CSVEVGKMGGEYYEQYF
TRBJ2-7,-,few,TRBV10-3,TGTGCCATCAAGGCAGTAGGGTGGGCCCCCTACGAGCAGTACTTC,CAIKAVGWAPYEQYF
TRBJ1-1,-,-,TRBV20-1,TGCAGTGCTAGCAGCTCCTGGACCCCCCAGGAAACTGAAGCTTTCTTT,CSASSSWTPQETEAFF
TRBJ2-3,-,few,TRBV18,TGTGCCAGCTCAACGTTCGGGGATACGCAGTATTTT,CASSTFGDTQYF
TRBJ2-7,-,many,TRBV12-3/TRBV12-4,TGTGCCAGCAGTCGGGACGGGTATGCCTACGAGCAGTACTTC,CASSRDGYAYEQYF
TRBJ2-5,TRBD1,few,TRBV27,TGTGCCAGCAGTTTCAGGGGGAAGGAGACCCAGTACTTC,CASSFRGKETQYF
TRBJ2-7,-,-,TRBV27,TGTGCCAGCAGTCGGGACGGACGCTCCTACGAGCAGTACTTC,CASSRDGRSYEQYF
TRBJ2-7,-,-,TRBV25-1,TGTGCCAGCAGTGAATGGACTAACTCCTACGAGCAGTACTTC,CASSEWTNSYEQYF
TRBJ2-7,TRBD1,-,TRBV20-1,TGCAGTGGTAGTGACAGGGGGCCCTCCTACGAGCAGTACTTC,CSGSDRGPSYEQYF
TRBJ2-7,TRBD2,few,TRBV20-1,TGCAGTGCTAGGTACCCGGGGGGGAACGAGCAGTACTTC,CSARYPGGNEQYF
TRBJ2-1,TRBD2,many,TRBV20-1,TGCAGTGCTCGGGGGGGCAATTCGGTATGGCAGTTCTTC,CSARGGNSVWQFF
TRBJ1-1,TRBD1,-,TRBV28,TGTGCCAGCAGTCCGGGACAGCCGAACACTGAAGCTTTCTTT,CASSPGQPNTEAFF